This TCR beta chain was sequenced for a study of cytomegalovirus exposure and HLA in healthy donors. Study-wide points: Some TCR beta chains (about 170 of them) were listed as cytomegalovirus-associated. Usually a TCR sequence was rare, but some public TCRs were found in many donors. In vitro data verified three CMV-associated chains as specific for CMV antigens.

The germline CDR1 and CDR2 sequences are GTSNPN and SVGIG (reference sequence). V lost 3 bases to trimming and J lost 2 bases; unmatched junction nucleotides: 3. The CDR3 has 14 residues. Repertoires were generated with immunoSEQ multiplex PCR, while TCRdb's copy carries only in-frame clones and drops some. The sample includes about 82,000 clones, 90% to 95% of them seen just once. As concerns this clone: The antigen remains unidentified.

Specimen: PBMCs. J is TRBJ2-7 and V is TRBV30; 11 nucleotides match TRBD1. This receptor was taken from a young man in good health and CMV-seronegative. This CDR3 reads CAWRGGQGAYEQYF. The CDR3 DNA follows: TGTGCCTGGAGGGGGGGACAGGGGGCCTACGAGCAGTACTTC.